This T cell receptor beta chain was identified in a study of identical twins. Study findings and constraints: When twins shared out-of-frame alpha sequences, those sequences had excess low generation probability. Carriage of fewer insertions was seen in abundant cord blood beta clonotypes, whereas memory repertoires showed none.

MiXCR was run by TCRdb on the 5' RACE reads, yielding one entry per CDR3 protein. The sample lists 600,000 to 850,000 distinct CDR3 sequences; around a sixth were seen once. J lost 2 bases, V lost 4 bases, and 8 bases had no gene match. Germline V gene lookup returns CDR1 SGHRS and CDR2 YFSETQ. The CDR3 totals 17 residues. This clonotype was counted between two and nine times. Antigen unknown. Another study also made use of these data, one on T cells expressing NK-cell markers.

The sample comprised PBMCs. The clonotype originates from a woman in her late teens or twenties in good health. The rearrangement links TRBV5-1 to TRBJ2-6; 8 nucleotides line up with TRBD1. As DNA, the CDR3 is TGCGCCAGCAGCCATGGACAGGGTAACGCTGGGGCCAACGTCCTGACTTTC. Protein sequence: CASSHGQGNAGANVLTF.